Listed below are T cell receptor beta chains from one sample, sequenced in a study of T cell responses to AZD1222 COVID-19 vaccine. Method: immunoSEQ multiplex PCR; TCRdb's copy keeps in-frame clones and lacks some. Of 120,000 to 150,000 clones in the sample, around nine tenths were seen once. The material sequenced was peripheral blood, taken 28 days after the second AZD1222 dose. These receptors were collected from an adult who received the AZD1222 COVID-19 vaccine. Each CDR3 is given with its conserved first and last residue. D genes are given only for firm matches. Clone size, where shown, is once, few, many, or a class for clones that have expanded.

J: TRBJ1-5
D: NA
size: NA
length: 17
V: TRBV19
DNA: TGTGCCAGTAGTATAGAAGCAGCCATTTATAGCAATCAGCCCCAGCATTTT
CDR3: CASSIEAAIYSNQPQHF

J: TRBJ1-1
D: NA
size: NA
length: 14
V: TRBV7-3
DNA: TGTGCCTCCTCGCCTGGGCCATCGAACACTGAAGCTTTCTTT
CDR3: CASSPGPSNTEAFF

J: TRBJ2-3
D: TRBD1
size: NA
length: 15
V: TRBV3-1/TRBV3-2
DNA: TGTGCCAGCAGCCAGAGGACAGGCACCACAGATACGCAGTATTTT
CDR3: CASSQRTGTTDTQYF

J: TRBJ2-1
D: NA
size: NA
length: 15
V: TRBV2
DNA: TGTGCCAGCAGTGTGGAGCAAAGCTCCTACAATGAGCAGTTCTTC
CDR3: CASSVEQSSYNEQFF

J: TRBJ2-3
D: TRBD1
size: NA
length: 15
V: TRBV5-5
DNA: TGTGCCAGCAGCCTCGGACAGGGAGGCACAGATACGCAGTATTTT
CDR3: CASSLGQGGTDTQYF

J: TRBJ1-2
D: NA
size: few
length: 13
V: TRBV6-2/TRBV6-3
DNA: TGTGCCAGCAGTGAGGACAGTTTCTATGGCTACACCTTC
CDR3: CASSEDSFYGYTF

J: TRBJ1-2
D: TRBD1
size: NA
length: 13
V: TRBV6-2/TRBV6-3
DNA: TGTGCCAGCAGTCCGACAGGGCCCTATGGCTACACCTTC
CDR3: CASSPTGPYGYTF

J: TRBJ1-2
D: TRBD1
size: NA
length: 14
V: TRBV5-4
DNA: TGTGCCAGAAAGGCCAGGGGGCACGGCTATGGCTACACCTTC
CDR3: CARKARGHGYGYTF

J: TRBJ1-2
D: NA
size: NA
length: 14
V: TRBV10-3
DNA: TGTGCCATCAGTTCGTTGGCATCGAACTATGGCTACACCTTC
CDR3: CAISSLASNYGYTF

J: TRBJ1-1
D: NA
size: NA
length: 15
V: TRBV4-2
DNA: TGTGCCAGCAGTGGGGGGCTCTCTTTGAACACTGAAGCTTTCTTT
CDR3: CASSGGLSLNTEAFF

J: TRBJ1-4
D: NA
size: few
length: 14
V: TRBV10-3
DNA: TGTGCCACCGGTAACAGGGAGGCGAGTGAAAAACTGTTTTTT
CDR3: CATGNREASEKLFF

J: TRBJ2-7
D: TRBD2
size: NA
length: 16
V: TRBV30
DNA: TGTGCCTGGAGTGATCCGTTGCGGGAGGGAGCCTACGAGCAGTACTTC
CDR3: CAWSDPLREGAYEQYF

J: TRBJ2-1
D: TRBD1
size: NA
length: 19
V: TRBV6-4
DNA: TGTGCCAGCAGTGCCGGGACAGGGGGCGTCCCACTAATATTCAATGAGCAGTTCTTC
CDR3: CASSAGTGGVPLIFNEQFF

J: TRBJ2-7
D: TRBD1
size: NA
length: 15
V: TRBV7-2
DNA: TGTGCCAGCAGCTCGGGACAGGGTTTTGTCCACGAGCAGTACTTC
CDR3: CASSSGQGFVHEQYF

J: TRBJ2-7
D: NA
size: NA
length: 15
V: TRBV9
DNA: TGTGCCAGCAGCGTAGCTTACGGACAGATCTACGAGCAGTACTTC
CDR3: CASSVAYGQIYEQYF

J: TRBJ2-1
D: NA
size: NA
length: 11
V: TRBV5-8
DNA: TGTGCCAGCACCCCCTACAATGAGCAGTTCTTC
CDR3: CASTPYNEQFF

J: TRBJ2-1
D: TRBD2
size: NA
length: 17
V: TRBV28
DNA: TGTGCCAGCAGTCCCCGGACTAGCGGGAGGGCCTACAATGAGCAGTTCTTC
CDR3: CASSPRTSGRAYNEQFF

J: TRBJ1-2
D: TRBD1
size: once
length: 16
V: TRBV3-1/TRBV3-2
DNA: TGTGCCAGCAGCCTACCCGAGGGGGCGCAGGGCTATGGCTACACCTTC
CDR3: CASSLPEGAQGYGYTF

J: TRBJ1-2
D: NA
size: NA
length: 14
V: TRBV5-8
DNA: TGTGCCAGCAGCCGATTAACAGCTAACTATGGCTACACCTTC
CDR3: CASSRLTANYGYTF

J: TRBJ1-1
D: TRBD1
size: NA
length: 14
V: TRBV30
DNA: TGTGCCTGGTCCCCGGGACAGGTACGGCTGGAAGCTTTCTTT
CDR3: CAWSPGQVRLEAFF

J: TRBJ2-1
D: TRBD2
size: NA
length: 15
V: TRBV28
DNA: TGTGCCAGCAGTCAAACCCCGGGACTATACAATGAGCAGTTCTTC
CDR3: CASSQTPGLYNEQFF

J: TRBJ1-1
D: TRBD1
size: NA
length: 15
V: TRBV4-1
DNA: TGCGCCAGCAGCCCTGAGACAGGGGGATACACTGAAGCTTTCTTT
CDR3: CASSPETGGYTEAFF

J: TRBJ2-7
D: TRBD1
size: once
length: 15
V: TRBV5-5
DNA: TGTGCCAGCAGCCCATCCGGGACAGTGACCTACGAGCAGTACTTC
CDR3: CASSPSGTVTYEQYF

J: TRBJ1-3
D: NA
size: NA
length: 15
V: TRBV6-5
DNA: TGTGCCAGCAGCTATGGACACATCTCTGGAAACACCATATATTTT
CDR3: CASSYGHISGNTIYF

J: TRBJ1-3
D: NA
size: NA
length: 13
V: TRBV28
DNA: TGTGCCAGCAGTTCGGGCGGCGGAAACACCATATATTTT
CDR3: CASSSGGGNTIYF

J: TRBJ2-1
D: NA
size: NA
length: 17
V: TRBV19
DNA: TGTGCCAGTAGTACGTGGGATAGCGGTAGCTCCTACAATGAGCAGTTCTTC
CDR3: CASSTWDSGSSYNEQFF

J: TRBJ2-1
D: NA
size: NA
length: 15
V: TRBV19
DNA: TGTGCCAGTAGTATGGGTTCAGGGGCAGTTGGTGAGCAGTTCTTC
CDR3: CASSMGSGAVGEQFF

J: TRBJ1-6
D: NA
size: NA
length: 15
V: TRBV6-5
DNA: TGTGCCAGCAGTCACTCCGGGACAAGGCATTCACCCCTCCACTTT
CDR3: CASSHSGTRHSPLHF

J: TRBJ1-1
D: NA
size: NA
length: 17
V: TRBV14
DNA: TGTGCCAGCAGCCAAGAAAGGTTTGGACAGATGAACACTGAAGCTTTCTTT
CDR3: CASSQERFGQMNTEAFF

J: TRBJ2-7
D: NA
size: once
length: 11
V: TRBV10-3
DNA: TGTGCCATCAGGGGACCTTACGAGCAGTACTTC
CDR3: CAIRGPYEQYF

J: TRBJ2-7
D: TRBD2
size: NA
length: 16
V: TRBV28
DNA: TGTGCCAGCAGTTTCGCATCAGCGGGAAGCTCCTACGAGCAGTACTTC
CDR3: CASSFASAGSSYEQYF

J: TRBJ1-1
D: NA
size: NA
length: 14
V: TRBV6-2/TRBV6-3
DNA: TGTGCCAGCAGTCCCGGGGCCCGAACCGGTGAAGCTTTCTTT
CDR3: CASSPGARTGEAFF

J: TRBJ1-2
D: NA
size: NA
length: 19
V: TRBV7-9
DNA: TGTGCCAGCAGCTTAAAGGGATCTATCGGACCTGCAGGAAACTATGGCTACACCTTC
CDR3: CASSLKGSIGPAGNYGYTF

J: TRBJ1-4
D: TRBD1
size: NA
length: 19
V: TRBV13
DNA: TGTGCCAGCAGCCTGCAAACGCGGACAGGGCAATTCACTAATGAAAAACTGTTTTTT
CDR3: CASSLQTRTGQFTNEKLFF

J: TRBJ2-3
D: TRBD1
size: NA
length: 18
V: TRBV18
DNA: TGTGCCAGCTCACCTCCGGCGCCCGGGACAGGGGTCACAGATACGCAGTATTTT
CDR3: CASSPPAPGTGVTDTQYF

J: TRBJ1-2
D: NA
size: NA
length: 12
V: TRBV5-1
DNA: TGCGCCAGCAGCTTGGAGTCAGGGGGCTACACCTTC
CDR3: CASSLESGGYTF

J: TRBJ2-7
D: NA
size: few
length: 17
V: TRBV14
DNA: TGTGCCAGCAGCCAAGAAATTTCAAGGTGGGGGGTAAACGAGCAGTACTTC
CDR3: CASSQEISRWGVNEQYF

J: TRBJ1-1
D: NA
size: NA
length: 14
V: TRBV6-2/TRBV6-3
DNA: TGTGCCAGCAGCCAGGGGTTCGTGACCACTGAAGCTTTCTTT
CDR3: CASSQGFVTTEAFF

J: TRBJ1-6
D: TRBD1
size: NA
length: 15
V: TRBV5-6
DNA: TGTGCCAGCAGCTTGGTGGACAGGGACAATTCACCCCTCCACTTT
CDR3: CASSLVDRDNSPLHF

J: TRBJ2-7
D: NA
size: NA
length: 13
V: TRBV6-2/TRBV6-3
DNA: TGTGCCAGCAGTTACGAGAGAGGGTACGAGCAGTACTTC
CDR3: CASSYERGYEQYF

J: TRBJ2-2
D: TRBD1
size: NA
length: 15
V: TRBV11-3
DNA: TGTGCCAGCAGCCGTACAGGGGGCGCCGCCGGGGAGCTGTTTTTT
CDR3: CASSRTGGAAGELFF

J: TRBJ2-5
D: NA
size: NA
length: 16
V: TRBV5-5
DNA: TGTGCCAGCAGCTTGGAGCTGGCGGACCTGGGAGAGACCCAGTACTTC
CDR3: CASSLELADLGETQYF

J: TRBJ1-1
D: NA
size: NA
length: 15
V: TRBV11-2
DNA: TGTGCCAGCAGCCCCAGGCAACGAGGAGGGACTGAAGCTTTCTTT
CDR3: CASSPRQRGGTEAFF

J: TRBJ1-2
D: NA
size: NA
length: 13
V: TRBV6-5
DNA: TGTGCCAGCAGTTATCAGGGAGCCCATGGCTACACCTTC
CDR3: CASSYQGAHGYTF

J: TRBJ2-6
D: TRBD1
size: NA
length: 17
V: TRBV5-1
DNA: TGCGCCAGCAGCTGGACAGGGACGAGCTCTGGGGCCAACGTCCTGACTTTC
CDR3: CASSWTGTSSGANVLTF

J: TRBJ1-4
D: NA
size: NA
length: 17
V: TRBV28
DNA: TGTGCCAGCAGTTCCGAAGAGAGGGGCGGTACTAATGAAAAACTGTTTTTT
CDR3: CASSSEERGGTNEKLFF

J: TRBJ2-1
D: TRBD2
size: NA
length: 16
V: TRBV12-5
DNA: TGTGCTAGTGGTTTTCTCACCCCCGGGACTAGGAATGAGCAGTTCTTC
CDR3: CASGFLTPGTRNEQFF

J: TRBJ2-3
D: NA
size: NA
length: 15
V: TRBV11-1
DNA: TGTGCCAGCAGCCCTAATGGGCTAGGTTTCGATACGCAGTATTTT
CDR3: CASSPNGLGFDTQYF

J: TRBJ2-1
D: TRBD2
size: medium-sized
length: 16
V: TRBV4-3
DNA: TGCGCCAGCAGCCAAGAACCTAGCGGGAGTCCACATGAGCAGTTCTTC
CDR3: CASSQEPSGSPHEQFF

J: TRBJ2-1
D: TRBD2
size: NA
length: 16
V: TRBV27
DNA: TGTGCCAGCAGTTTATTCGCTAGCGGGAGCTACAATGAGCAGTTCTTC
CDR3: CASSLFASGSYNEQFF

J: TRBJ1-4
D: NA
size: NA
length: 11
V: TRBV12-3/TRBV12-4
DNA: TGTGCCAGCACCCTTGGGAAAAAACTGTTTTTT
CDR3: CASTLGKKLFF

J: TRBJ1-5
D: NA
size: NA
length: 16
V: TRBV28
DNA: TGTGCCAGCAGCCCCATACTGGCCTCAACAAATCAGCCCCAGCATTTT
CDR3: CASSPILASTNQPQHF

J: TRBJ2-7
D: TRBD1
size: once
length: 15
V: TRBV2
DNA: TGTGCCAGCAGTGAGCTGAAGGGACAGGGATCCGAGCAGTACTTC
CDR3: CASSELKGQGSEQYF

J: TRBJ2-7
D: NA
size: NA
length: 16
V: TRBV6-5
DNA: TGTGCCAGCAGTTACTCGTCTGGGATGAGCTCCTACGAGCAGTACTTC
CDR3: CASSYSSGMSSYEQYF

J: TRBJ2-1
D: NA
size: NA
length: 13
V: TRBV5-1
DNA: TGCGCCAGCAGCCCGTTCGGGGGCCAGGAGCAGTTCTTC
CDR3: CASSPFGGQEQFF

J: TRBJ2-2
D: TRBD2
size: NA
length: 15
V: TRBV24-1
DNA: TGTGCCACCAGTGAACTAGCGGGAGAAACCGGGGAGCTGTTTTTT
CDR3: CATSELAGETGELFF

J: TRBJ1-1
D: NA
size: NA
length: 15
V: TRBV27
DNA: TGTGCCAGCAGTTTAATCGGGGGGCAAAATACTGAAGCTTTCTTT
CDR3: CASSLIGGQNTEAFF

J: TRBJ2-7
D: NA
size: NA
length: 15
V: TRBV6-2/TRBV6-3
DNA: TGTGCCAGCAGTTACTCGGTCTCGGATCCCTACGAGCAGTACTTC
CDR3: CASSYSVSDPYEQYF

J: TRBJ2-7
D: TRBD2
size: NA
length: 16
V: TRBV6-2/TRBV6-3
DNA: TGTGCCAGCAGTTACTTGCGGACTAGCGGTCGTTACGAGCAGTACTTC
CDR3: CASSYLRTSGRYEQYF

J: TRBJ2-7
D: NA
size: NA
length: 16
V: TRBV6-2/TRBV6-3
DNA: TGTGCCAGCAGCAGCGTATACACAGTCCTCCCCTACGAGCAGTACTTC
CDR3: CASSSVYTVLPYEQYF